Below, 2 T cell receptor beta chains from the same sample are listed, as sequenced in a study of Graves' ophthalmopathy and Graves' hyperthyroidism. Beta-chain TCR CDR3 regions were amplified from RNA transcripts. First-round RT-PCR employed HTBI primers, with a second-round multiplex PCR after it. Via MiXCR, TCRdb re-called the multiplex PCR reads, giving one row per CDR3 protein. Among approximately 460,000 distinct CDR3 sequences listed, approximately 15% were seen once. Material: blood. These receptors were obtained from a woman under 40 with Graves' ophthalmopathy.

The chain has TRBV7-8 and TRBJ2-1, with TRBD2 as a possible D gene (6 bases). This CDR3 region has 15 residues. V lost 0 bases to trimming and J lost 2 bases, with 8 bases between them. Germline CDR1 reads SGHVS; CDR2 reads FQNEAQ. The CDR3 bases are TGTGCCAGCAGCTTAGCGCGGGAAACCTACAATGAGCAGTTCTTC. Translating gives CASSLARETYNEQFF.

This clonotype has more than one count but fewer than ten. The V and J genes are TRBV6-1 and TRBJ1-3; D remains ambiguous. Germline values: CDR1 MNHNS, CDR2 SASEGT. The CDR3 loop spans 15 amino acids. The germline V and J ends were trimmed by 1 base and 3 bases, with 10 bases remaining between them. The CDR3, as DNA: TGTGCCAGCAGTGAAGGCCCCGCGTTTGGAAACACCATATATTTT. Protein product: CASSEGPAFGNTIYF.